The T cell receptor (beta chain) under discussion was sequenced for a study of T cell repertoires in cytomegalovirus infection. Study-level information: Selected CMV epitopes included recently identified HLA-C-restricted ones as well as well-studied HLA-B-restricted ones. Public TCR beta signatures provided an indication of both CMV infection and a matching HLA type.

This clonotype was detected only a few times. Its matching antigen is unknown. Trimming removed 3 bases from V and 6 bases from J, with 17 bases in between. CDR1 and CDR2 (germline): DFQATT, SNEGSKA (reference sequence). CDR3 length equals 14 residues. Each CDR3 protein is one row after TCRdb ran MiXCR on the reads. The sample shows hundreds of thousands of distinct CDR3 sequences, approximately 33% of them seen only once. The study's findings and limits: Individuals carrying CMV plus the relevant HLA were identified by cumulative frequency of public TCR beta families.

The source was cultured CD8+ T cells from PBMCs, collected from culture after CMV antigen stimulation. The chain links TRBV20-1 to TRBJ1-2; possibly TRBD1 for D (6 bases). The receptor was isolated from a human donor in good health (CMV status not recorded). Some clones in this sample may be carry-over from other donors' samples. CDR3 DNA sequence: TGCAGTGCTAGGACCCAGGACAGAGTGGATGGCTACACCTTC. Residues: CSARTQDRVDGYTF.